This record covers a single T cell receptor beta chain. Its antigen is unidentified. This sample is part of a study of T cells in Graves' hyperthyroidism and ophthalmopathy. Findings of the study overall: Most clonotypes expanded in thyroid above 0.001 were likewise present in blood.

Stable disease denoted Graves' hyperthyroidism without ophthalmopathy progression within 18 months. Authors of the study amplified TCR beta CDR3 regions from RNA transcripts. HTBI primers were used for first-round RT-PCR of the TCR CDR3. TCRdb independently ran MiXCR on the multiplex PCR reads; one entry per CDR3 protein. Of around 720,000 distinct CDR3 sequences in the sample, 35% were seen once. This TCR derives from a woman in her thirties or forties with Graves' hyperthyroidism. Sequenced sample: blood.

The CDR3, as DNA: TGCGCCAGCAGCTTAGCCGCGGTGGGGTCACCCCTCCACTTT. Residues: CASSLAAVGSPLHF. This rearrangement joins TRBV5-1 to TRBJ1-6; D is unresolved. Germline V gene sequence: CDR1 SGHRS, CDR2 YFSETQ. This CDR3 contains 14 residues. V lost 2 bases and J 10 bases, leaving 13 bases between the germline ends.